The subject of this entry is one T cell receptor beta chain. These data come from a study of CD8 T cells in Susac syndrome. Random hexamers were used to reverse transcribe the RNA input (roughly 0.5 to 1 ug). A single record per CDR3 protein comes from TCRdb applying MiXCR to the immunoSEQ multiplex PCR reads. There are hundreds of thousands of distinct CDR3 sequences in the sample; more than 75% occur only once, and approximately 0.11% lies in the top ten. Trimming removed 3 bases from V and 5 bases from J, with 13 bases in between. This CDR3 has 14 amino acids. Per the germline V gene, CDR1 is MGHRA and CDR2 is YSYEKL.

The chain combines TRBV4-1 with TRBJ2-5; the D is unclear. What was sequenced was CD8+ T cells from PBMCs. This sequence was found in a human donor with multiple sclerosis. CDR3 in amino acids: CASSHRRVGETQYF. As DNA, the CDR3 is TGCGCCAGCAGCCATCGTAGGGTGGGGGAGACCCAGTACTTC.